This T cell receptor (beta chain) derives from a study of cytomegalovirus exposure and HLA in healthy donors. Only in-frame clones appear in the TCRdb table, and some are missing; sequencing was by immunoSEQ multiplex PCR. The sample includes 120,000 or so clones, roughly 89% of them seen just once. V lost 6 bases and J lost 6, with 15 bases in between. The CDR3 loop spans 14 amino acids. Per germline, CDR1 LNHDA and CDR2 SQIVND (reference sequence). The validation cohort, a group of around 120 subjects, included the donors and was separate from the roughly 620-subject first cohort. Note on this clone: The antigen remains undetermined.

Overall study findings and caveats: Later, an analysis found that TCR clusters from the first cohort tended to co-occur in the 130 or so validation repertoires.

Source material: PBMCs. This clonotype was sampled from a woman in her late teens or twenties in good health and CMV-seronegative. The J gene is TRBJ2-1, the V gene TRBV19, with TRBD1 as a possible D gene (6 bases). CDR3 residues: CASREPSGVNEQFF. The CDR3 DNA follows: TGTGCCAGTAGGGAACCCTCAGGGGTCAATGAGCAGTTCTTC.